Described below is a single T cell receptor (beta chain) sequence and its context. The data were taken from a study of control samples from healthy donors and cancer patients. With 7 bases removed from V and 6 bases from J, the gap between germline ends came to 14 bases. Germline V gives CDR1 SGHNT, CDR2 YYREEE (reference sequence). The CDR3 covers 12 residues. Data came from immunoSEQ multiplex PCR; TCRdb stores just in-frame clones and leaves some out. This sample has some 130,000 clones, with approximately 92% found just once. The TCR originated in a man aged 40-49 years in good health. What was sequenced was blood. The chain links TRBV5-4 to TRBJ2-7, with a tentative D call TRBD1 (5 bases). CDR3 in DNA: TGTGCCAGCTCGGCCAGGGTCGGCGAGCAGTACTTC. Amino acid sequence: CASSARVGEQYF.